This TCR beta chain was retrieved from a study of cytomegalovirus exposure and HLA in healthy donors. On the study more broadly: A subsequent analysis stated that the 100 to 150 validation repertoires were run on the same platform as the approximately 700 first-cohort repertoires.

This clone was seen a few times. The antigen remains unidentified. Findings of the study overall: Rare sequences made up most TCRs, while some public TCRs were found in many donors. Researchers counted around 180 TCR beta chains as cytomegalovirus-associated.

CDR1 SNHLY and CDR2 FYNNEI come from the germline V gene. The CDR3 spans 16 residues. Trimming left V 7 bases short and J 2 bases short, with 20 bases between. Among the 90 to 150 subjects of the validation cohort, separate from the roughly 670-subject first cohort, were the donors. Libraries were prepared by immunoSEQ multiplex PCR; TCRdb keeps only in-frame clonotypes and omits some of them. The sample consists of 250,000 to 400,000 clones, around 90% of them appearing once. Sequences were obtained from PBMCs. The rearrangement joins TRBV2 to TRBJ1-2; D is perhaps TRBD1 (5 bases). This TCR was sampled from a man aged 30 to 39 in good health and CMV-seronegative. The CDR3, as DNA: TGTGCCAGCACTGGACCGGTAGGACAATGGAACTATGGCTACACCTTC. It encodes CASTGPVGQWNYGYTF.